This T cell receptor (beta chain) was observed in a study of coeliac disease. Whole-study context: Without high-resolution HLA typing, biased TRBV7-2 usage was examined as a proof of principle. Overall study results and limits: Active celiac intraepithelial and lamina propria samples had lower TRB and TRG clonality than control samples.

Produced via immunoSEQ multiplex PCR; TCRdb's table is partial and in-frame only. The table has more than 6,500 clones, around 62% seen once. Per the germline V gene, CDR1 is LGHNA and CDR2 is YNFKEQ. The CDR3 is 15 amino acids. Trimming pared 0 bases from V and 0 bases from J, leaving 8 bases between. This clone has a handful of counts. Its antigen is unknown. This clonotype originated in a woman aged 18-29 years with active celiac disease. This chain links TRBV4-2 with TRBJ1-1, with D perhaps TRBD1 (5 bases). Source material: lamina propria lymphocytes from the gut. The chain's CDR3 is CASSQDLRVNTEAFF. DNA of the CDR3: TGTGCCAGCAGCCAAGACCTCAGGGTGAACACTGAAGCTTTCTTT.